Sequencing of this TCR beta chain was carried out in a study of identical twins (dated by TCRdb to about 2016). Background for the entire study: To test whether fetal clonotypes persist, the study used deep sequencing on TCR alpha and beta repertoires from monozygotic twins, unrelated adults of various ages, and cord blood. To rule out contamination, replicate twin experiments were performed at different times with different library preparation protocols.

Libraries came from 5' RACE. TCRdb records Illumina HiSeq 2000 as the sequencer. A universal primer binding site was added through template switching, and the final cDNA carried a unique molecular identifier so that TCR cDNA molecules could be counted accurately. First-strand cDNA for TCR alpha and beta chains was synthesized from specific primers in the conserved constant-segment region. Each cDNA library was double barcoded, with a SMART-Mk sample barcode plus Illumina barcodes, to control for contamination. TruSeq adapter sequences along with Illumina sample barcodes were introduced in two successive PCR steps. TCR alpha and beta cDNA libraries were sequenced on the Illumina HiSeq platform with custom primers. In the paper's pipeline: MiGEC was used to process raw reads and extract unique molecular identifiers, and MiXCR was used to find CDR3 positions. For each individual, recombination models were inferred using an EM algorithm with the repgenHMM and IGoR tools. Shared clonotypes were analyzed with the tcR package in R, and sharing was normalized by the product of cloneset sizes. To study raw recombination free of thymic and clonal selection effects, out-of-frame nonproductive sequences were analyzed. TCRdb's own reprocessing of the public reads used fastp at Q25 and MiXCR and kept productive beta chains. Rows merge per CDR3 protein into single entries with the most common DNA and genes. TCRdb's processing, not the authors' own work, is the source of the V and J calls. Recorded for this sample are about 240,000 distinct CDR3 sequences; approximately 7.8% of them occurred a single time. The top ten constitute approximately 5.4% of the sample.

Broader findings and caveats from the paper: In monozygotic twins, recombination models systematically underestimated out-of-frame TCR alpha sharing, but the models matched the sharing seen between unrelated individuals. Because the same donors could not be followed over many years, the conclusions depended on cross-sectional statistical analysis. Invariant T cells such as MAIT and iNKT could partly confound zero-insertion analyses, though diverse VJ usage argued against this for most clonotypes. Fewer insertions were carried by abundant cord blood beta clonotypes; a weaker similar trend was observed in young adult naive repertoires, while no such trend was observed in memory repertoires. Excess twin sharing in beta out-of-frame sequences was weaker because fewer shared sequences lowered the signal-to-noise ratio. Compared with coincidental sharing between unrelated individuals, out-of-frame TCR alpha sequences shared between twins showed an excess of sequences with low generation probability.

Only healthy Caucasian donors were included. Three pairs of female monozygotic twins, all aged 18 to 29 years, made up the twin cohort. CD4+ and CD8+ T cell populations were isolated with positive isolation kits from Invitrogen. Many counts were recorded for this clonotype. No antigen is known for it. No clone much larger than this one lies a single base away; base qualities are absent. The CDR3, cysteine through phenylalanine, is 13 amino acids long. The read is trimmed to its CDR3 DNA, 39 bases read in frame from base 1. V and J lose 5 bases and 5 bases, and a span of 9 bases separates them. The same sample was also studied in work on yellow fever vaccine responses in identical twins. The second paper further reports: The authors reported that the T cell response to vaccination in identical twins appeared partly convergent and partly personalized. The study precisely tracked vaccine-responding T cell clones in identical twins.

The chain is assembled from TRBV12-3 or TRBV12-4 and TRBJ2-2, with TRBD1 tentatively as D gene (5 bases match). The TCR was taken from a young woman in good health. Sequenced sample: CD8+ T cells sorted from blood. The CDR3: CASSDPGTGELFF. The nucleotide sequence reads TGTGCCAGCAGTGACCCAGGGACCGGGGAGCTGTTTTTT.